The T cell receptor beta chain under discussion was sequenced for a study of vaccination effects on CD4 cells after COVID-19. On this clone: The antigen remains undetermined.

V was shortened by 2 bases and J by 8 bases, with 6 bases between the two germline ends. Germline V CDR1 and CDR2: SQVTM, ANQGSEA. The length of the CDR3 is 10 residues. Subsequent to a culture period of about ten days, CD4+ T cells were isolated. Each person got two doses of an mRNA SARS-CoV-2 vaccine, BNT162b2 or mRNA-1273. All vaccine recipients tested negative for nucleocapsid antibodies and had never contracted SARS-CoV-2 infection. Both day 3 and day 7 saw half the medium replaced with IL-2 medium. Study observations and caveats: In vaccinees who were healthy, merely 1 out of 255 vaccine-induced clones cross-reacted with common cold coronaviruses.

Sequencing was performed with immunoSEQ multiplex PCR; in TCRdb, only in-frame clones are kept and a portion is missing. Of more than 35,000 clones in the sample, 60% to 75% were seen once. This receptor was taken from a human donor who received a COVID-19 vaccine. This sequence joins TRBV29-1 and TRBJ1-2; no definite D call. Sample: CD4+ T cells from PBMCs cultured without peptide, taken after COVID-19 vaccination. The chain's CDR3 is CSVERQGYTF. The DNA for the CDR3 is TGCAGCGTTGAAAGGCAGGGCTACACCTTC.